Presented here are 10 T cell receptor beta chains from one specimen sequenced in a study of cytomegalovirus exposure and HLA in healthy donors. This PCR relied on a set of 60 Vbeta primers and 13 Jbeta primers. Some clones are missing from TCRdb's copy, which holds only in-frame ones; the method was immunoSEQ multiplex PCR. Here the sample spans about 98,000 clones, about 76% being singletons. Material: PBMCs. The origin of the receptors is a human donor in good health.

This clone was detected only once. The V call is TRBV15, the J call TRBJ1-5; maybe TRBD1 (5 bases). V dropped 0 bases and J dropped 7 bases, with 13 bases sitting between them. Per the germline V gene, CDR1 is LNHNV and CDR2 is YYDKDF (reference sequence). The CDR3 length is 15 residues. CDR3 nucleotide sequence: TGTGCCACCAGCAGAGATCAAGGGGCTGGACAGCCCCAGCATTTT. It codes for CATSRDQGAGQPQHF.

This clone has only a few counts. The V call is TRBV10-2, the J call TRBJ1-2; TRBD1 matches 9 bases. Germline V gene sequence: CDR1 WSHSY, CDR2 SAAADI. V was pared by 2 bases and J by 4 bases, with 5 bases of the junction left unmatched. The CDR3 is 15 residues long. CDR3 region: CASSETQQGAYGYTF. The DNA for the CDR3 is TGCGCCAGCAGTGAGACTCAACAGGGGGCCTATGGCTACACCTTC.

This clone was counted only a few times. V usage is TRBV2 and J usage is TRBJ1-1; tentatively, D is TRBD1 (5 bases). Germline V gene sequence: CDR1 SNHLY, CDR2 FYNNEI. Trimming took off 6 bases at V and 6 bases at J, with 14 bases between the two ends. The CDR3 is 13 amino acids. CDR3 residues: CASREVSGAEAFF. In DNA, the CDR3 is TGTGCCAGCAGGGAGGTGTCGGGGGCTGAAGCTTTCTTT.

V usage is TRBV25-1 and J usage is TRBJ1-3, with TRBD1 matching over 8 bases. With V trimmed by 2 bases and J by 1 base, 7 bases remained unmatched. Germline-derived CDR1 and CDR2 are MGHDK and SYGVNS. The CDR3 has 17 amino acids. The CDR3 region has the DNA TGTGCCAGCAGTGAACGGGACAGGCGCTATTCTGGAAACACCATATATTTT. It codes for CASSERDRRYSGNTIYF.

The chain recombines TRBV5-1 with TRBJ2-1, with TRBD2 identical over 9 bases. Per germline, CDR1 SGHRS and CDR2 YFSETQ. CDR3 size: 17 residues. Trimming at V came to 4 bases and at J to 2 bases, leaving 10 bases not matched to a gene. As DNA, the CDR3 is TGCGCCAGCAGCACGAGGACTAGCGAGGACCCCTACAATGAGCAGTTCTTC. Its protein product is CASSTRTSEDPYNEQFF.

This chain connects TRBV29-1 to TRBJ1-1, with 8 bases identical to TRBD1. Per the germline V gene, CDR1 is SQVTM and CDR2 is ANQGSEA. The CDR3 has 12 residues. The V segment lost 5 bases and the J segment 3 bases; nucleotides outside the gene matches: 2. In DNA form, the CDR3 reads TGCAGCGTTTCGACAGGGGACACTGAAGCTTTCTTT. Translation gives CSVSTGDTEAFF. The variable domain in full, with the rest retrieved from reference TRBV29-1 and TRBJ1-1, is SAVISQKPSRDICQRGTSLTIQCQVDSQVTMMFWYRQQPGQSLTLIATANQGSEATYESGFVIDKFPISRPNLTFSTLTVSNMSPEDSSIYLCSVSTGDTEAFFGQGTRLTVV.

The chain joins TRBV6-1 to TRBJ1-1; 10 bases map to TRBD1. CDR1 is MNHNS, CDR2 SASEGT, per germline. This CDR3 contains 15 residues. J gave up 6 bases and V 5 bases, and 9 bases lay outside the gene matches. In DNA form, the CDR3 reads TGTGCCAGCAGTACCACGACAGGGGGCGGGTCTGAAGCTTTCTTT. Encoded protein: CASSTTTGGGSEAFF.

The chain employs TRBV5-1 and TRBJ1-5, with TRBD1 identical over 10 bases. Germline loops: CDR1 SGHRS, CDR2 YFSETQ. This CDR3 spans 15 amino acids. V was clipped by 4 bases and J by 6 bases; unmatched bases: 7. CDR3 nucleotide sequence: TGCGCCAGCAGCCCACACGGACAGGGGGGTCAGCCCCAGCATTTT. Translating it yields CASSPHGQGGQPQHF. Full variable domain (outside the CDR3, taken from reference TRBV5-1 and TRBJ1-5): KAGVTQTPRYLIKTRGQQVTLSCSPISGHRSVSWYQQTPGQGLQFLFEYFSETQRNKGNFPGRFSGRQFSNSRSEMNVSTLELGDSALYLCASSPHGQGGQPQHFGDGTRLSIL.

This clone was observed a handful of times. The gene calls are TRBV4-3 and TRBJ2-7, with TRBD1 as a possible D gene (6 bases). Germline-derived CDR1 and CDR2 are LGHNA and YSLEER. Trimming shortened V by 4 bases and J by 3 bases, and 19 bases separated the two germline ends. CDR3 length: 16 amino acids. The CDR3 loop is CASSPTGGRNLYEQYF. The CDR3 DNA is TGCGCCAGCAGCCCTACTGGGGGCCGTAACCTCTACGAGCAGTACTTC.

The chain joins TRBV27 to TRBJ1-5, with D unresolved. The CDR3 is 13 residues long. V was trimmed by 7 bases and J by 9 bases, leaving 16 bases between them. The germline CDR1 and CDR2 sequences are MNHEY and SMNVEV (reference sequence). In DNA, the CDR3 is TGTGCCAGCAACCCGTTGGGAGCAGGGCCCCAGCATTTT. This gives the protein CASNPLGAGPQHF.